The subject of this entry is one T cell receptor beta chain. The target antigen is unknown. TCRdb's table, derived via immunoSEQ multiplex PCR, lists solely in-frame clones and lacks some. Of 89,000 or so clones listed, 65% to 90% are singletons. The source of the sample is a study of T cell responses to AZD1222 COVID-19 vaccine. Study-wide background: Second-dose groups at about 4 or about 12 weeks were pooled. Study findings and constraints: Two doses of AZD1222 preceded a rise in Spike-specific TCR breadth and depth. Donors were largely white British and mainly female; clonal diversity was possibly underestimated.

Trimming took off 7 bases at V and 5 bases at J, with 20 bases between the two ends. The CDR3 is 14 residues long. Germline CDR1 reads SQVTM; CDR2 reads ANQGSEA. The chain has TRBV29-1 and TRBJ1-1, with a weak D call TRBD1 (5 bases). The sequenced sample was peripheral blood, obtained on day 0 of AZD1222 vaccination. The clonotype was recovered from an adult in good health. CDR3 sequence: CSAHPGGVGTEAFF. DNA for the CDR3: TGCAGCGCTCACCCGGGGGGGGTCGGGACTGAAGCTTTCTTT.